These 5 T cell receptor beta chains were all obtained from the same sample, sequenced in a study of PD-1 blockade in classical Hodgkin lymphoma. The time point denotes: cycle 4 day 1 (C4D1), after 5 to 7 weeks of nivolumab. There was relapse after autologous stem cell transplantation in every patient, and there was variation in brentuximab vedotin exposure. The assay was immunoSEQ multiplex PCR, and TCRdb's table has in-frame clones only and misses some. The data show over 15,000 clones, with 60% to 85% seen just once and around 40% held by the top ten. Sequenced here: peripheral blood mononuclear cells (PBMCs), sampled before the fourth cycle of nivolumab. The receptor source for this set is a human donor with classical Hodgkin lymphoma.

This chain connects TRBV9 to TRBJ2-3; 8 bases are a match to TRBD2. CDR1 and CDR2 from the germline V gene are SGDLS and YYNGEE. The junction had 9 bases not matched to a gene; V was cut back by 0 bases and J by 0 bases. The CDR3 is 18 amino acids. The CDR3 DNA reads TGTGCCAGCAGCGTAGCCGCCGGACTAGCCGCTAGCACAGATACGCAGTATTTT. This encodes CASSVAAGLAASTDTQYF.

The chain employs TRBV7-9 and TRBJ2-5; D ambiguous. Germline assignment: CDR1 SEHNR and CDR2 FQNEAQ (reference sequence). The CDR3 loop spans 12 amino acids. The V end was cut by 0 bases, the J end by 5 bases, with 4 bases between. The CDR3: CASSLALETQYF. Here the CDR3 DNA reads TGTGCCAGCAGCTTAGCGCTCGAGACCCAGTACTTC.

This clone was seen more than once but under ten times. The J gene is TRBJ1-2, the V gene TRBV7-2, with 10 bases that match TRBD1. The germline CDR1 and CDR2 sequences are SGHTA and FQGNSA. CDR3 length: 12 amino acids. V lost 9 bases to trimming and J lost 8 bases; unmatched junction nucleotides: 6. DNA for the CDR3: TGTGCCAGTGGGGGACAGGGGTTAGGCTACACCTTC. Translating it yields CASGGQGLGYTF.

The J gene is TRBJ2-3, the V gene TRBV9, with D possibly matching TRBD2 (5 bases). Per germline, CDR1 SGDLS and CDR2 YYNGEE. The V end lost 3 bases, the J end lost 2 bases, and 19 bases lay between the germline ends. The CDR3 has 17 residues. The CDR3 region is CASSALFRRGVTDTQYF. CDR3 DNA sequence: TGTGCCAGCAGCGCCCTCTTCCGTCGGGGAGTCACAGATACGCAGTATTTT.

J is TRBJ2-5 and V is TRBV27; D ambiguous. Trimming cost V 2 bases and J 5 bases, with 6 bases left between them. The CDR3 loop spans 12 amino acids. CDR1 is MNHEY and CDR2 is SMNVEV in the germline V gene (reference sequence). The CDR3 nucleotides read TGTGCCAGCAGTTTAAAAGGGGAGACCCAGTACTTC. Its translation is CASSLKGETQYF.